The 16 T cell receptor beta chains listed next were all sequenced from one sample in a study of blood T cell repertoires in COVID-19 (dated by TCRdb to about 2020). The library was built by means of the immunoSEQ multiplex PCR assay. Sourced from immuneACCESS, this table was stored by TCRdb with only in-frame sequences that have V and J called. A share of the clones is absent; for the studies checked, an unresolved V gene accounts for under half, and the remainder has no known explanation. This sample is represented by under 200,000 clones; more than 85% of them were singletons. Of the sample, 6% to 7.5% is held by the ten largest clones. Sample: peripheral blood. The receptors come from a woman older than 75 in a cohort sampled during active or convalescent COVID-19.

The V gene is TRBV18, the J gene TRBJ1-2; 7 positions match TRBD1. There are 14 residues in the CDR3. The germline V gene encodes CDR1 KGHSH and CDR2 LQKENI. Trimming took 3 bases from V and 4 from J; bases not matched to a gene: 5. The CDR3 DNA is TGTGCCAGCTCACCTCGACAGGGCACCTATGGCTACACCTTC. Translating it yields CASSPRQGTYGYTF.

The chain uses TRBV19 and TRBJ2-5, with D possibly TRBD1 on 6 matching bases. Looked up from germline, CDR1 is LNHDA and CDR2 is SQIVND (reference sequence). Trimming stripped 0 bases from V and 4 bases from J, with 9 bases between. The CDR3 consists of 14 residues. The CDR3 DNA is TGTGCCAGTAGTATAGATCGAGGGGGAGAGACCCAGTACTTC. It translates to CASSIDRGGETQYF.

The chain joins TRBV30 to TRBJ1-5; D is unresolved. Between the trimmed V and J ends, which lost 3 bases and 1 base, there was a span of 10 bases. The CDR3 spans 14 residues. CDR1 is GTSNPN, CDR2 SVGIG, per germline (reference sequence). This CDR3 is CAWSSGTSNQPQHF. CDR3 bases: TGTGCCTGGAGCTCAGGTACGAGCAATCAGCCCCAGCATTTT.

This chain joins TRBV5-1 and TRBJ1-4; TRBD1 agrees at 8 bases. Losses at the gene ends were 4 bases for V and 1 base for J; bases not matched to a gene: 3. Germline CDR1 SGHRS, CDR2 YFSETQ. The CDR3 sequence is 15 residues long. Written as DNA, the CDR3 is TGCGCCAGCAGCAACGGACAGGGAACTAATGAAAAACTGTTTTTT. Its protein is CASSNGQGTNEKLFF.

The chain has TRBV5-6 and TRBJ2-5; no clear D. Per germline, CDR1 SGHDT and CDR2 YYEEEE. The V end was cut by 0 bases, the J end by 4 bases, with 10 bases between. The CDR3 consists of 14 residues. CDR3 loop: CASSLVLNAETQYF. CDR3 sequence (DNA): TGTGCCAGCAGCTTGGTTCTAAACGCAGAGACCCAGTACTTC.

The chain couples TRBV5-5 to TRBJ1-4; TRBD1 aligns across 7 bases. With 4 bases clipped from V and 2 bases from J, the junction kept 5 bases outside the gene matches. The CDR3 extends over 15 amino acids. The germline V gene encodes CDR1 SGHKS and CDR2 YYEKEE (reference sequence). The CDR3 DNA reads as TGTGCCAGCAGCCTACAGGGGCGTACTAATGAAAAACTGTTTTTT. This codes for CASSLQGRTNEKLFF.

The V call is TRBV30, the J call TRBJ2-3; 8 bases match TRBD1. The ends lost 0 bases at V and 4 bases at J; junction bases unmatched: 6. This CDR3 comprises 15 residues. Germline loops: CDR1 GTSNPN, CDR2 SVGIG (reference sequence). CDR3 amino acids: CAWSVRRGRADTQYF. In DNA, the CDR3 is TGTGCCTGGAGTGTACGCAGGGGGCGAGCAGATACGCAGTATTTT.

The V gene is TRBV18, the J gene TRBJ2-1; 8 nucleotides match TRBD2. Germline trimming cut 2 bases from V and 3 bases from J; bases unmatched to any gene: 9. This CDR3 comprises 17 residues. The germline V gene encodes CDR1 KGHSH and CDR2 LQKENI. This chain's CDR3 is CASSPVFTSGHYNEQFF. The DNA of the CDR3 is TGTGCCAGCTCACCAGTCTTCACTAGCGGCCACTACAATGAGCAGTTCTTC.

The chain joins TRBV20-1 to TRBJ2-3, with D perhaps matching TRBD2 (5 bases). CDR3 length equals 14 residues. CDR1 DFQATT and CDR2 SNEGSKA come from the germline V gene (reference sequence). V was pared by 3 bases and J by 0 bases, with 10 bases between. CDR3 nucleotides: TGCAGTGCTAGTCCGGACTCTAGCACAGATACGCAGTATTTT. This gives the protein CSASPDSSTDTQYF.

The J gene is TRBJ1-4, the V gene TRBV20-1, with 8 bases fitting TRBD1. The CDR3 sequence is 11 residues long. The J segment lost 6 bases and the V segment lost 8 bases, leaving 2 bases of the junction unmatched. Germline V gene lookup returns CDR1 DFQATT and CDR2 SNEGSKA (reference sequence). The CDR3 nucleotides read TGCAGTCCCAGGGGGCATGAAAAACTGTTTTTT. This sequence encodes CSPRGHEKLFF.

CDR3 DNA: TGTGCCACCACCGGGACAGGGGGCGTCGCGGAAGCTTTCTTT. This encodes CATTGTGGVAEAFF. The genes are TRBV24-1 and TRBJ1-1, with TRBD1 matching over 12 bases. CDR1 and CDR2 from the germline V gene are KGHDR and SFDVKD. The CDR3 contains 14 residues. The ends lost 8 bases at V and 8 bases at J; junction bases unmatched: 8.

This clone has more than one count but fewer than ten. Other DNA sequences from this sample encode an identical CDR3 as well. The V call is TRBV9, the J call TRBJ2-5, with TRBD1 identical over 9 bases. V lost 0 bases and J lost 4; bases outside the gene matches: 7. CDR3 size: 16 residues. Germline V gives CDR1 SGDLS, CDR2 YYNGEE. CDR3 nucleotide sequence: TGTGCCAGCAGCGTAGGGCCGGGACAGGGCTTAGAGACCCAGTACTTC. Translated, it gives CASSVGPGQGLETQYF.

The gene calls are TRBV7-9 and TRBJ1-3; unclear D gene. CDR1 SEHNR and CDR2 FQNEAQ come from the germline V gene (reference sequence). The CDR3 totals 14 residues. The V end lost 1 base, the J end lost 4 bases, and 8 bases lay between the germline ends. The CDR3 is CASSLGAIGNTIYF. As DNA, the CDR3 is TGTGCCAGCAGCTTAGGGGCTATCGGAAACACCATATATTTT.

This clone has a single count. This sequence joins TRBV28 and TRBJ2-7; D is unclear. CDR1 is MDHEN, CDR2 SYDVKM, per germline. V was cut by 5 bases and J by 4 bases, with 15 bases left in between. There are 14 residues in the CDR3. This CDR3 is CASSPRVPGYEQYF. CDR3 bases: TGTGCCAGCAGTCCCCGGGTCCCCGGTTACGAGCAGTACTTC.

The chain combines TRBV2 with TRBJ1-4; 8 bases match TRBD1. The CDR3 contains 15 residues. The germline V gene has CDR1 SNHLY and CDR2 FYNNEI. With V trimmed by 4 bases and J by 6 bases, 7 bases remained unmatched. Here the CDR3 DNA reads TGTGCCAGCAGTGGGAACAGGGGGGTTTATGAAAAACTGTTTTTT. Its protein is CASSGNRGVYEKLFF.

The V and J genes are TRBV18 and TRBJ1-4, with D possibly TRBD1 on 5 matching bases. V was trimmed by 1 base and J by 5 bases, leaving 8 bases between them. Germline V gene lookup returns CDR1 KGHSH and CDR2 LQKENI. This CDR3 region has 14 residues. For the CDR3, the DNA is TGTGCCAGCTCACCACGGAGGGGAAATGAAAAACTGTTTTTT. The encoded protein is CASSPRRGNEKLFF. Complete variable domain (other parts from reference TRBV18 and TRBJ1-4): NAGVMQNPRHLVRRRGQEARLRCSPMKGHSHVYWYRQLPEEGLKFMVYLQKENIIDESGMPKERFSAEFPKEGPSILRIQQVVRGDSAAYFCASSPRRGNEKLFFGSGTQLSVL.